This TCR beta chain is from a study of CD8 T cells in Susac syndrome. Study-wide results and limits: The study conceded that relatively few individuals underwent its TCR sequencing and HLA analysis.

cDNA came from about 0.5 to 1 ug RNA primed by random hexamers. Amplification of the TCR beta CDR3 was carried out by immunoSEQ multiplex PCR, which spanned a total of 54 Vbeta and 13 Jbeta segments. MiXCR, applied by TCRdb to the immunoSEQ multiplex PCR reads, yields one record per CDR3 protein. The data contain under 200,000 distinct CDR3 sequences, just under 95% of them seen just once; the ten biggest clones take up about 0.13%. Negative isolation yielded CD4+ and CD8+ T cells, and FACS enriched TEMRA cells. A note on this clonotype: As yet, its antigen is unknown.

What was sequenced was CD4+ T cells from PBMCs. The clonotype comes from a human donor in good health.

The CDR3 here is CASSQILVGATNEKLFF. The CDR3 DNA reads as TGTGCCAGCAGCCAAATACTAGTCGGAGCAACTAATGAAAAACTGTTTTTT. The V and J genes are TRBV4-2 and TRBJ1-4; D ambiguous. CDR1 is LGHNA and CDR2 is YNFKEQ in the germline V gene. This CDR3 region has 17 residues. Trimming took off 2 bases at V and 0 bases at J, with 13 bases between the two ends.